This TCR beta chain was documented in a study of T cells after yellow fever vaccination. Background on the study: Fractions with few cells were prepared using SMART-Seq v4 Ultra Low Input. General observations from the study: Post-booster reappearance was seen for most primary-vaccination clones (96% CD4, 80% to 90% CD8). Peaking on day 5 versus 15, the secondary response was faster but weaker.

This clonotype was counted many times. Its cognate antigen is unknown. Universal primer sites and UMIs were introduced during 5'RACE template-switching synthesis of TCR cDNA. Each CDR3 protein gets one entry after TCRdb re-called the 5' RACE reads with MiXCR. The sample includes about 130,000 distinct CDR3 sequences, under 9% of them seen just once. From germline, CDR1 is SGDLS and CDR2 YYNGEE. Trimming removed 6 bases from V and 4 bases from J, with 17 bases in between. The CDR3 contains 15 residues. This receptor was obtained from a man aged 18 to 30 who received the YFV17D yellow fever vaccine. The V and J genes are TRBV9 and TRBJ2-1; D might be TRBD1 (6 bases). The source was CD8+ T cells sorted from PBMCs, collected on the day of the yellow fever booster vaccination. The CDR3 loop is CASTSGQLIYNEQFF. CDR3 bases: TGTGCCAGCACCTCCGGACAGCTAATATACAATGAGCAGTTCTTC.